Sequencing of this T cell receptor beta chain was carried out in a study of T cell changes during pregnancy in multiple sclerosis. V dropped 7 bases and J dropped 5; count of bases not matched to a gene: 3. CDR3 length: 13 amino acids. Looked up from germline, CDR1 is PRHDT and CDR2 is FYEKMQ (reference sequence). Some clones are missing from TCRdb's copy, which holds only in-frame ones; the method was immunoSEQ multiplex PCR. This table holds 15,000 to 20,000 clones, about 89% found once. This TCR derives from a female donor in good health, enrolled as a control in a pregnancy study. The genes are TRBV13 and TRBJ2-1; TRBD2 aligns across 9 bases. The sample in question was CD8+ T cells from peripheral blood mononuclear cells, obtained in the third trimester of pregnancy. The CDR3 nucleotides read TGTGCCAGCAATAGCGGGGGTAACAATGAGCAGTTCTTC. It yields the protein CASNSGGNNEQFF. The full variable domain, in which reference TRBV13 and TRBJ2-1 provide the parts outside the CDR3, is AAGVIQSPRHLIKEKRETATLKCYPIPRHDTVYWYQQGPGQDPQFLISFYEKMQSDKGSIPDRFSAQQFSDYHSELNMSSLELGDSALYFCASNSGGNNEQFFGPGTRLTVL.